This paragraph reports one T cell receptor beta chain. Authors' processing steps: Estimation of nucleated cell counts was performed using reference gene primer amplification. The method was immunoSEQ multiplex PCR; TCRdb's version includes in-frame clones alone and lacks a portion of them. The DNA gave D and trimming, while V, J and clone size come from that table. The sample carries some 270,000 clones, 89% recorded once. This CDR3 is built from 11 residues. Germline values: CDR1 SGHNT, CDR2 YYREEE (reference sequence). Trimming pared 3 bases from V and 11 bases from J, leaving 9 bases between. This sample was included in a study of blood T cell repertoires in COVID-19. Study-wide context: Specimens from acute and convalescent COVID-19 originated in the United States, Italy and Spain.

What was sequenced was peripheral blood. This receptor was identified in a woman in her thirties or forties who had recovered from COVID-19. This chain links TRBV5-4 with TRBJ2-1, with a weak D call TRBD2 (5 bases). This CDR3 is CASSSDGKQFF. Written as DNA, the CDR3 is TGTGCCAGCAGCTCGGACGGGAAGCAGTTCTTC.